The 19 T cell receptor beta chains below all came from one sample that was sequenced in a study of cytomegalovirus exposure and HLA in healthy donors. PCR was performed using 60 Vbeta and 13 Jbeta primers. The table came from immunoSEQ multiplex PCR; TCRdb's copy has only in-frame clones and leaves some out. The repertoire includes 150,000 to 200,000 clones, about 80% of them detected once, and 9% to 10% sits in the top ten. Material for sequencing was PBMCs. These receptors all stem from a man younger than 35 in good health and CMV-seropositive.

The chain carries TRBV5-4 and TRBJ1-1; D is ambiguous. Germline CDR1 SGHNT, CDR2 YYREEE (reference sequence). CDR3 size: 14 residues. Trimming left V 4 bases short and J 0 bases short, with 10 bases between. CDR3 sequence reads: CASSTTALNTEAFF. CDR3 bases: TGTGCCAGCAGCACAACAGCATTGAACACTGAAGCTTTCTTT.

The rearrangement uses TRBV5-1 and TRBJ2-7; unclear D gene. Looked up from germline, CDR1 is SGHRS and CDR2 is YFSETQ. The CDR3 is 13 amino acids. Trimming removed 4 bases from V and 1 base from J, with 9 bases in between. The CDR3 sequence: CASSPYGSYEQYF. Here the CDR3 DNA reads TGCGCCAGCAGCCCCTACGGGTCCTACGAGCAGTACTTC.

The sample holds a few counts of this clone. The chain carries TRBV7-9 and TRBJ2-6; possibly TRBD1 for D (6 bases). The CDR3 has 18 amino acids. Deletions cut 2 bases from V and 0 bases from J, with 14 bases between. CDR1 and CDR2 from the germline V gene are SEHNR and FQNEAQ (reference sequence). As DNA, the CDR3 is TGTGCCAGCAGCTTAACAGGGACCCCGTCCTCTGGGGCCAACGTCCTGACTTTC. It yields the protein CASSLTGTPSSGANVLTF. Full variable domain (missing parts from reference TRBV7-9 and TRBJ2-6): DTGVSQNPRHKITKRGQNVTFRCDPISEHNRLYWYRQTLGQGPEFLTYFQNEAQLEKSRLLSDRFSAERPKGSFSTLEIQRTEQGDSAMYLCASSLTGTPSSGANVLTFGAGSRLTVL.

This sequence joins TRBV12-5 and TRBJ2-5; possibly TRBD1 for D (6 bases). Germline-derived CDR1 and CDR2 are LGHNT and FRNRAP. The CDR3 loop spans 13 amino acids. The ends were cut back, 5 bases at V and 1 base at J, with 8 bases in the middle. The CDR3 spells CASGTDSQETQYF. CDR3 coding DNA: TGTGCTAGTGGTACGGACAGCCAAGAGACCCAGTACTTC.

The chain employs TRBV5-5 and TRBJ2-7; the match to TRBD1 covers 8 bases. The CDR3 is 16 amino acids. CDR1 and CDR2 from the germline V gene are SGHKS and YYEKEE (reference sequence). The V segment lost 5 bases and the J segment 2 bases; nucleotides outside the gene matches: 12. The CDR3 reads CASSLLPPGQAYEQYF. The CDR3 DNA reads TGTGCCAGCAGTCTTTTACCTCCGGGACAGGCCTACGAGCAGTACTTC.

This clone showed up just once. The CDR3: CASSPRQDRETQYF. As DNA, the CDR3 is TGTGCCAGCAGCCCCAGACAGGATCGAGAGACCCAGTACTTC. This chain links TRBV7-9 with TRBJ2-5; a weak D match, TRBD1 (6 bases). The V gene lost 5 bases and the J gene lost 4 bases, with 14 bases spanning the gap. Germline assignment: CDR1 SEHNR and CDR2 FQNEAQ (reference sequence). The CDR3 is 14 residues long.

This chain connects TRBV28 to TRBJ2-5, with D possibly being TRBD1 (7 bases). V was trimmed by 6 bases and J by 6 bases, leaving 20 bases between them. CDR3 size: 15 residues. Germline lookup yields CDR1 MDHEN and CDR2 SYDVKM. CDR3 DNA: TGTGCCAGCAGGACGAACCAGGGGGGCTGGAAGACCCAGTACTTC. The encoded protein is CASRTNQGGWKTQYF.

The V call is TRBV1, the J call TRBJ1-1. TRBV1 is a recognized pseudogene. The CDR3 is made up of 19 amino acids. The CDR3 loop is CTSSQEGFLAGSVNTEAFF. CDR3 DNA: TGCACCAGCAGCCAAGAGGGGTTTCTTGCGGGGTCGGTGAACACTGAAGCTTTCTTT.

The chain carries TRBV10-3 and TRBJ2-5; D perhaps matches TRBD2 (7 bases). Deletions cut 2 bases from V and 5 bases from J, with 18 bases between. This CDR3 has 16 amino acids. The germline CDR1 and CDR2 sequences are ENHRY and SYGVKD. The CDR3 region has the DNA TGTGCCATCAGTGAGCCGGGTGGGGGGGCCTTTGAGACCCAGTACTTC. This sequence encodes CAISEPGGGAFETQYF.

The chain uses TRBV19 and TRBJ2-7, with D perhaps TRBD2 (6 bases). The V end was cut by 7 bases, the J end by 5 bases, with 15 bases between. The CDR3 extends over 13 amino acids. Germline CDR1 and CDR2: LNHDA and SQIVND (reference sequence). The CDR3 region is CASKGTLSHEQYF. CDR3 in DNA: TGTGCCAGTAAGGGGACTCTCTCACACGAGCAGTACTTC. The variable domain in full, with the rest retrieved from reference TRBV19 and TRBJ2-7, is DGGITQSPKYLFRKEGQNVTLSCEQNLNHDAMYWYRQDPGQGLRLIYYSQIVNDFQKGDIAEGYSVSREKKESFPLTVTSAQKNPTAFYLCASKGTLSHEQYFGPGTRLTVT.

The CDR3 DNA reads as TGTGCCAGCGCCAGGAACACCGGGGAGCTGTTTTTT. It encodes CASARNTGELFF. This chain uses TRBV6-5 with TRBJ2-2; D unclear. The V gene lost 8 bases and the J gene lost 1 base, with 5 bases spanning the gap. The CDR3 is 12 residues long. Per the germline V gene, CDR1 is MNHEY and CDR2 is SVGAGI.

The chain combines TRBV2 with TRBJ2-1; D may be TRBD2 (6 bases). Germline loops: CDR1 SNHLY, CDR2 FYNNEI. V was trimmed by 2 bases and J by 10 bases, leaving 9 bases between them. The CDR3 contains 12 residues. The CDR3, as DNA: TGTGCCAGCAGTGAATTAGCGGAGGAGCAGTTCTTC. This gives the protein CASSELAEEQFF.

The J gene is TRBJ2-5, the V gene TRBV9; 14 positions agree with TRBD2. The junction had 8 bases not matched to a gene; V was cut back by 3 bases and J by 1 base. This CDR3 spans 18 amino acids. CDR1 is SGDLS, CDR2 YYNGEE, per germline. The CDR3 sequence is CASSEGLAGEVGQETQYF. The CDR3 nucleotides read TGTGCCAGCAGCGAGGGACTAGCGGGAGAGGTTGGCCAAGAGACCCAGTACTTC. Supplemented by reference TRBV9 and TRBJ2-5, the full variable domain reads DSGVTQTPKHLITATGQRVTLRCSPRSGDLSVYWYQQSLDQGLQFLIQYYNGEERAKGNILERFSAQQFPDLHSELNLSSLELGDSALYFCASSEGLAGEVGQETQYFGPGTRLLVL.

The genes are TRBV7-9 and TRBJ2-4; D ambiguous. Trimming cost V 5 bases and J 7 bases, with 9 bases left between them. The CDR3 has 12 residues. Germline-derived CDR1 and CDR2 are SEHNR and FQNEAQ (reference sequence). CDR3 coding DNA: TGTGCCAGCAGCCTAAACTCCAACATTCAGTACTTC. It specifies CASSLNSNIQYF.

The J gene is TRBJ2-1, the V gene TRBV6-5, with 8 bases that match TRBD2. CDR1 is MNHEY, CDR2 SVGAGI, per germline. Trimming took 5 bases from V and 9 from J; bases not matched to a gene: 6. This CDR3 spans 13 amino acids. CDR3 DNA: TGTGCCAGCAGTCAAGGACTAGCATTTGAGCAGTTCTTC. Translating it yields CASSQGLAFEQFF.

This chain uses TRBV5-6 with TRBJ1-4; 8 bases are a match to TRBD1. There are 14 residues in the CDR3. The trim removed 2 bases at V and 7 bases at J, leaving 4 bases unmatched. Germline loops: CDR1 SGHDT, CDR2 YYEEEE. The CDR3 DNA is TGTGCCAGCAGCTTCAGGGACAGGAGTGAAAAACTGTTTTTT. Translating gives CASSFRDRSEKLFF.

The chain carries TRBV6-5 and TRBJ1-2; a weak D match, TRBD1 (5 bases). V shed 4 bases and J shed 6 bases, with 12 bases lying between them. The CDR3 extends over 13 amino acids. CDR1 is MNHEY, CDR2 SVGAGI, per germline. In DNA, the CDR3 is TGTGCCAGCAGTTTGGGGCTTGGAAATGGCTACACCTTC. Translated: CASSLGLGNGYTF.

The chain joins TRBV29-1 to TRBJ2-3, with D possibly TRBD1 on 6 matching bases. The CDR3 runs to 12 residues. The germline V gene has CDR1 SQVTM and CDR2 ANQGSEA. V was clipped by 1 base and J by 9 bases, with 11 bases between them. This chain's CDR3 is CSVEAPGQTQYF. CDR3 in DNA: TGCAGCGTTGAAGCGCCCGGACAGACGCAGTATTTT.

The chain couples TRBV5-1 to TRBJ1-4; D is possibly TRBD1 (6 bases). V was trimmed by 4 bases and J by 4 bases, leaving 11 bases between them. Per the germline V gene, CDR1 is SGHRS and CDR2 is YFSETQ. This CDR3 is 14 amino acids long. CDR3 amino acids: CASSARTVNEKLFF. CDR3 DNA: TGCGCCAGCAGCGCGCGGACAGTTAATGAAAAACTGTTTTTT.